This TCR beta chain was sequenced in a study of cytomegalovirus exposure and HLA in healthy donors. Study results and limitations: High specificity and sensitivity for cytomegalovirus status were reported for the classifier. Specificity for CMV antigens was confirmed in vitro for three of the CMV-associated chains. The study put 150 to 200 TCR beta chains on its list as cytomegalovirus-associated.

Clones were sequenced by immunoSEQ multiplex PCR, and TCRdb holds only the in-frame ones, with some missing. The sample contains about 200,000 clones, roughly 88% of which appear only once. Concerning this clone: Antigen: not known.

The CDR3 runs to 20 residues. The V gene's germline CDR1 is SGHVS and CDR2 FQNEAQ. With 5 bases removed from V and 0 bases from J, the gap between germline ends came to 25 bases. Among the roughly 120 subjects of the validation cohort, separate from the 666-subject first cohort, were the donors. The V and J genes are TRBV7-8 and TRBJ2-2; perhaps TRBD2 as D (6 bases). This clonotype was sampled from a woman aged 30 to 39 in good health and CMV-seropositive. Sequencing input: PBMCs. This CDR3 reads CASSRNNRGVRKTNTGELFF. CDR3 nucleotide sequence: TGTGCCAGCAGCCGTAACAATCGCGGGGTGAGGAAAACGAACACCGGGGAGCTGTTTTTT.